This T cell receptor (beta chain) was recovered during a study of tumor-infiltrating lymphocytes in primary liver carcinoma. Germline DNA was also extracted, with blood RNA taken from unsorted whole blood. About this clonotype: Its antigen remains unknown. Compared with germline, one end of the junction differs, possibly owing to a read error.

Researchers generated TCR beta cDNA from about 500 ng of total RNA, relying on a constant-region primer. Investigators got TCR beta libraries out of three nested multiplex PCR rounds, done with slightly modified ARM-PCR. A single record per CDR3 protein comes from TCRdb applying MiXCR to the multiplex PCR reads. The table shows around 330,000 distinct CDR3 sequences, with 65% occurring only once. Overall study results and limits: Tumor-blood pairs (like tumor-adjacent pairs) overlapped less than tumor region pairs did. Tumor tissue displayed a significantly greater top-250-clone fraction than blood (p = 0.039).

Source material: peripheral blood. The receptor was isolated from a man in his forties with primary liver carcinoma and hepatitis B virus infection.

Here the CDR3 reads CASSRSSYNSPVNF. CDR3 coding DNA: TGTGCGAGCAGTCGGAGCTCCTATAATTCACCCGTCAACTTT. V usage is TRBV12-3 or TRBV12-4 and J usage is TRBJ1-6; D not certain. The CDR3 has 14 residues.